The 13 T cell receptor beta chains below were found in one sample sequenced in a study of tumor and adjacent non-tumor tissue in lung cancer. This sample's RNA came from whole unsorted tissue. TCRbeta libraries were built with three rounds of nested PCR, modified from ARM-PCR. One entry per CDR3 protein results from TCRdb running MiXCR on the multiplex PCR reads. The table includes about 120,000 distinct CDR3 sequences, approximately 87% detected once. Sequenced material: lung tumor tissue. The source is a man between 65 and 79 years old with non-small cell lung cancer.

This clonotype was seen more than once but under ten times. CDR3 in DNA: TGTGCCATCAGTCAAAAGGGGAGCTACTACAATGAGCAGTTCTTC. It yields the protein CAISQKGSYYNEQFF. V and J are TRBV10-3 and TRBJ2-1, with D perhaps being TRBD1 or TRBD2 (5 bases each). Trimming left V 5 bases short and J 3 bases short, with 14 bases between. The germline CDR1 and CDR2 sequences are ENHRY and SYGVKD. The CDR3 extends over 15 amino acids.

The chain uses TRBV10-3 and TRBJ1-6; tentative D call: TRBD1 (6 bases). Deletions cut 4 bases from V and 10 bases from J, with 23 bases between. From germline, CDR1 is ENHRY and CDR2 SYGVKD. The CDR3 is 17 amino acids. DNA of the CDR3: TGTGCCATCAGTGTCTGGGCAGGGGATGACGAAAAATCACCCCTCCACTTT. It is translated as CAISVWAGDDEKSPLHF.

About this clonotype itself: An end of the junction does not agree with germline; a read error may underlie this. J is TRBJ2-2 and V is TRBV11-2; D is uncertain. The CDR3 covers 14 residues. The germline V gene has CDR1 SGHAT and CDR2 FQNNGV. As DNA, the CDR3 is TGTGTCAGCAGCCAGCACAGTCAGTCCGGGGAGCTGTTTTTT. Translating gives CVSSQHSQSGELFF.

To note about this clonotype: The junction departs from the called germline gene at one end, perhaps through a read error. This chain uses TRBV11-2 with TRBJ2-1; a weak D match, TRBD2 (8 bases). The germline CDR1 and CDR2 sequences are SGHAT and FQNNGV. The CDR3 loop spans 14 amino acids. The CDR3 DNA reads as TGTGCAAGCAGCTTAGCGGGACAGTACAATGAGCACTTCTTC. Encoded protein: CASSLAGQYNEHFF.

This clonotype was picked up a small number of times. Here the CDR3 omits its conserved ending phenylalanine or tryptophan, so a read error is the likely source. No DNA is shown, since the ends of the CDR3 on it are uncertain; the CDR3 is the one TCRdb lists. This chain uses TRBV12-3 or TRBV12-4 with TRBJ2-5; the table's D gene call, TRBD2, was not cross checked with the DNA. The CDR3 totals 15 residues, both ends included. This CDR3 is CASSRLAGVVETQYL.

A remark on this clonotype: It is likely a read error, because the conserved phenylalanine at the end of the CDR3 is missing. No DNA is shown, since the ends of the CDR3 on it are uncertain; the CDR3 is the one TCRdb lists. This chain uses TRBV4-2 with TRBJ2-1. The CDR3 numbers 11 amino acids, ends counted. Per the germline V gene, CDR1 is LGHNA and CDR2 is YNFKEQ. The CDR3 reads CTSRGNDEPFL.

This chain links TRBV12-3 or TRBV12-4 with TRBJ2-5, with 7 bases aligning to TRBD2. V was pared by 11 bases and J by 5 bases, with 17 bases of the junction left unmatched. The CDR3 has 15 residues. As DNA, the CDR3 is TGTGCCCGTAGCGGGCTGGCGGGAGTGGTGGAGACCCAGTACTTC. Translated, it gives CARSGLAGVVETQYF.

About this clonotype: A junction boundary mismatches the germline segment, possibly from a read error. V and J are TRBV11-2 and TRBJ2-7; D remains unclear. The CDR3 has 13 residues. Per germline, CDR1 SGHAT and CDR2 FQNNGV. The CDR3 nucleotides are TGTGCCAGAAGCTTAGATCACACCTACGAGCAGTACTTC. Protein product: CARSLDHTYEQYF.

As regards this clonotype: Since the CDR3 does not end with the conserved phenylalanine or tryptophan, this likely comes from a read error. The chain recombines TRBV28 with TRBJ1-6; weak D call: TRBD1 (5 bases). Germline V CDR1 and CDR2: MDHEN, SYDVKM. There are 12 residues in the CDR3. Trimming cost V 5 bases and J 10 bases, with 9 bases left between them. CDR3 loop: CASSEGNSPLHI. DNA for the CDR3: TGTGCCAGCAGTGAGGGGAACTCACCCCTCCACATT.

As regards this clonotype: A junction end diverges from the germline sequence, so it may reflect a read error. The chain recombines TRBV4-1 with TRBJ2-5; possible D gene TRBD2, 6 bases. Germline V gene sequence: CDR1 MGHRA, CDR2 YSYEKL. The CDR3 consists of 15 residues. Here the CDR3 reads CASSLLLAAEDTQYF. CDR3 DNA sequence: TGCGCCAGCAGCCTCTTATTAGCGGCCGAAGATACCCAGTACTTC.

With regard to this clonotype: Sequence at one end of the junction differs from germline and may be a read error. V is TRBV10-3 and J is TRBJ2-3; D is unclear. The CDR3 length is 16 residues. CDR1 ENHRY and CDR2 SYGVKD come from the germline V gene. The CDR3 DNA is TGTGCCAACAGTGAGTCGCACAGTACTAGCACAGATACGCAGTATTTT. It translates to CANSESHSTSTDTQYF.

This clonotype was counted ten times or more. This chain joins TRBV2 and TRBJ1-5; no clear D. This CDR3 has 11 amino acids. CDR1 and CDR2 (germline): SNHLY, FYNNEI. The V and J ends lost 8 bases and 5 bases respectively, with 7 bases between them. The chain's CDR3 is CASGRDQPQHF. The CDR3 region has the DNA TGTGCCAGCGGACGTGATCAGCCCCAGCATTTT.

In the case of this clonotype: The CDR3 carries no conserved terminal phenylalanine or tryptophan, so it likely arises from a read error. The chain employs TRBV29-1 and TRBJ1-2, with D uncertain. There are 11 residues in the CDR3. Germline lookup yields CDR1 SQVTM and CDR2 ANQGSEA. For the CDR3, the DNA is TGCAGCGTTGAGGCAGCTTATGGTTACACCTTA. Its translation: CSVEAAYGYTL.